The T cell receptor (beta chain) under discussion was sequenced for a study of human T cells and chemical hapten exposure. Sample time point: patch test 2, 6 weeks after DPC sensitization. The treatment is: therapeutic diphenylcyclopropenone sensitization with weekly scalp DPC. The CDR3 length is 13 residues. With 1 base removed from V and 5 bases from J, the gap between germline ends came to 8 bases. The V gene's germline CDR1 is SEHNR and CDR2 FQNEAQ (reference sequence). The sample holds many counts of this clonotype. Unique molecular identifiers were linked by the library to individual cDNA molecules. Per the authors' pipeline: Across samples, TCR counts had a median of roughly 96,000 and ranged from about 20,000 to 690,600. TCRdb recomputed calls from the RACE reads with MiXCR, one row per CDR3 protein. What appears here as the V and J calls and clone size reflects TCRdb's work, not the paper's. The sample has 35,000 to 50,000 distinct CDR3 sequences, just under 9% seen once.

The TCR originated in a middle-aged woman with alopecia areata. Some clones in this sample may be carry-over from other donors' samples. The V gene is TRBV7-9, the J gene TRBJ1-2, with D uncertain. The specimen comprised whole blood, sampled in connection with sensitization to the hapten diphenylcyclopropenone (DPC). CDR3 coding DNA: TGTGCCAGCAGCTTAGGGCCAGTTTATGGCTACACCTTC. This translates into CASSLGPVYGYTF.